The 16 T cell receptor beta chains in this list originate from one sample, sequenced in a study of cytomegalovirus exposure and HLA in healthy donors. The study ran its PCR with 60 Vbeta and 13 Jbeta primers. Repertoires were generated with immunoSEQ multiplex PCR, while TCRdb's copy carries only in-frame clones and drops some. The sample has 150,000 to 200,000 clones; 80% to 85% are singletons. Sequencing input: PBMCs. These receptors originate from a boy aged 2 to 10 in good health and CMV-seronegative.

This CDR3 is CASSVAGLAGSTGELFF. CDR3 bases: TGTGCCAGCAGCGTAGCAGGACTAGCGGGATCTACCGGGGAGCTGTTTTTT. This rearrangement joins TRBV9 to TRBJ2-2; 12 bases map to TRBD2. V was clipped by 0 bases and J by 5 bases; unmatched bases: 5. CDR1 and CDR2 from the germline V gene are SGDLS and YYNGEE. The CDR3 is 17 amino acids.

V gene TRBV20-1 combines with J gene TRBJ1-4; D call uncertain. The germline CDR1 and CDR2 sequences are DFQATT and SNEGSKA (reference sequence). The CDR3 runs 11 residues. Trimming left V 6 bases short and J 8 bases short, with 10 bases between. In DNA form, the CDR3 reads TGCAGTGCCCCCGGGGAAGAAAAACTGTTTTTT. This sequence encodes CSAPGEEKLFF.

The chain uses TRBV19 and TRBJ2-7; the match to TRBD1 covers 10 bases. Germline lookup yields CDR1 LNHDA and CDR2 SQIVND (reference sequence). The CDR3 covers 16 residues. V dropped 2 bases and J dropped 5; count of bases not matched to a gene: 9. The CDR3 sequence: CASSISSGTGAHEQYF. The CDR3 DNA follows: TGTGCCAGTAGTATATCCTCCGGGACAGGGGCCCACGAGCAGTACTTC.

The rearrangement joins TRBV5-6 to TRBJ1-2; 7 bases are shared with TRBD1. The V and J ends lost 3 bases and 6 bases, in that order; junction bases with no gene match: 11. Germline CDR1 reads SGHDT; CDR2 reads YYEEEE. The CDR3 sequence is 15 residues long. CDR3 DNA sequence: TGTGCCAGCAGCTACCAGGGGGTAGTAACGGATGGCTACACCTTC. This translates into CASSYQGVVTDGYTF.

Here the CDR3 reads CASSWDRTASTGELFF. The CDR3 bases are TGCGCCAGCAGCTGGGACAGGACGGCGAGCACCGGGGAGCTGTTTTTT. The chain recombines TRBV5-1 with TRBJ2-2; 8 bases fit TRBD1. V was pared by 3 bases and J by 4 bases, with 8 bases of the junction left unmatched. This CDR3 contains 16 residues. Germline V gene sequence: CDR1 SGHRS, CDR2 YFSETQ.

The chain employs TRBV5-1 and TRBJ1-1; D unclear. Germline V gene lookup returns CDR1 SGHRS and CDR2 YFSETQ. The germline V and J ends were trimmed by 0 bases and 0 bases, with 6 bases remaining between them. The CDR3 is 14 amino acids. The CDR3 DNA reads TGCGCCAGCAGCTTGGAACCTATGAACACTGAAGCTTTCTTT. Translation: CASSLEPMNTEAFF.

This sequence joins TRBV6-1 and TRBJ2-7; tentatively, D is TRBD1 (6 bases). Germline V gene lookup returns CDR1 MNHNS and CDR2 SASEGT. V was clipped by 6 bases and J by 4 bases, with 19 bases between them. There are 15 residues in the CDR3. This chain's CDR3 is CASSPSQGIVYEQYF. Here the CDR3 DNA reads TGTGCCAGCAGCCCCTCTCAGGGGATCGTTTACGAGCAGTACTTC.

The V call is TRBV19, the J call TRBJ2-7, with no clear D. Germline CDR1 is LNHDA and CDR2 is SQIVND (reference sequence). Deletions cut 10 bases from V and 3 bases from J, with 10 bases between. The CDR3 totals 11 residues. The CDR3: CATQASYEQYF. The CDR3 DNA is TGTGCCACCCAGGCAAGCTACGAGCAGTACTTC.

This chain connects TRBV7-6 to TRBJ1-4; no definite D call. This CDR3 is built from 14 residues. V was cut by 4 bases and J by 8 bases, with 14 bases left in between. Germline assignment: CDR1 SGHVS and CDR2 FNYEAQ. Written as DNA, the CDR3 is TGTGCCAGCAGCTCCGGGGAGGGATTAGAAAAACTGTTTTTT. Translation gives CASSSGEGLEKLFF.

The chain uses TRBV7-9 and TRBJ1-1, with 9 bases that match TRBD1. V shed 2 bases and J 4 bases; nucleotides not matched to a gene: 5. The CDR3 is 15 amino acids. CDR1 is SEHNR and CDR2 is FQNEAQ in the germline V gene (reference sequence). The CDR3 nucleotides are TGTGCCAGCAGCTTACACAGGGGGCTAGGCACTGAAGCTTTCTTT. Its protein product is CASSLHRGLGTEAFF.

The V call is TRBV7-9, the J call TRBJ2-2; 8 nucleotides match TRBD1. CDR1 and CDR2 (germline): SEHNR, FQNEAQ (reference sequence). V was clipped by 5 bases and J by 3 bases; unmatched bases: 11. The CDR3 consists of 17 residues. In DNA form, the CDR3 reads TGTGCCAGCAGCGACCTCCCGGACAGGGTGCACACCGGGGAGCTGTTTTTT. Its protein is CASSDLPDRVHTGELFF.

The genes are TRBV4-2 and TRBJ2-5, with TRBD2 matching over 12 bases. CDR3 length: 18 residues. Germline assignment: CDR1 LGHNA and CDR2 YNFKEQ. V shed 2 bases and J 0 bases; nucleotides not matched to a gene: 7. The CDR3 DNA follows: TGTGCCAGCAGCCAAACCGGACTAGCGGGGACGTACCAAGAGACCCAGTACTTC. Translated: CASSQTGLAGTYQETQYF.

The chain joins TRBV2 to TRBJ2-7, with D possibly TRBD2 on 6 matching bases. V shed 8 bases and J shed 5 bases, with 16 bases lying between them. The CDR3 spans 13 residues. From germline, CDR1 is SNHLY and CDR2 FYNNEI. In DNA, the CDR3 is TGTGCCAGCTTTGGGACTGGGTTGAACGAGCAGTACTTC. Translation gives CASFGTGLNEQYF.

V usage is TRBV13 and J usage is TRBJ2-1; TRBD2 matches 14 bases. CDR1 is PRHDT and CDR2 is FYEKMQ in the germline V gene (reference sequence). The CDR3 spans 19 residues. The V and J ends lost 3 bases and 6 bases, in that order; junction bases with no gene match: 13. The CDR3: CASSFRGLGLAGGGNEQFF. CDR3 DNA sequence: TGTGCCAGCAGCTTCAGGGGGTTAGGACTAGCGGGAGGCGGCAATGAGCAGTTCTTC.

This clone was seen only once. The chain links TRBV11-2 to TRBJ2-1, with 13 bases matching TRBD2. Per germline, CDR1 SGHAT and CDR2 FQNNGV. The CDR3 sequence is 17 residues long. The trim removed 5 bases at V and 4 bases at J, leaving 8 bases unmatched. CDR3: CASSKGLAGRGYNEQFF. The CDR3 DNA follows: TGTGCCAGCAGCAAGGGACTAGCGGGAAGGGGGTACAATGAGCAGTTCTTC.

This rearrangement joins TRBV10-3 to TRBJ2-5; 8 bases map to TRBD1. The J call may be faulty, since TRBJ2-7 better matches the DNA end. The germline V gene has CDR1 ENHRY and CDR2 SYGVKD. The CDR3 totals 16 residues. The CDR3 nucleotides are TGTGCCATCAGTGAGGCTATCACAGGGGGACCTGGCGAGCAGTACTTC. Its protein is CAISEAITGGPGEQYF.